This T cell receptor (beta chain) emerged from a study of Tregs in tolerant kidney transplant recipients. The repertoire was sequenced with immunoSEQ multiplex PCR; TCRdb's copy has only in-frame clones and lacks some. The repertoire holds about 50,000 clones, roughly nine tenths seen once, with about a sixth in the top ten. Mixed chimerism was transient after nonmyeloablative marrow transplants from related graft donors. Whole-study results and caveats: Donor-specific Treg expansion exceeded global Treg expansion in tolerant patients, suggesting antigen drive. Validation in larger populations is needed because few patients were studied.

Points on this clone: The antigen remains unidentified.

V gave up 6 bases and J gave up 9 bases; unmatched junction bases: 5. CDR1 is LNHDA, CDR2 SQIVND, per germline (reference sequence). CDR3 size: 14 residues. The rearrangement joins TRBV19 to TRBJ2-1; 13 bases agree with TRBD2. The starting material was CD8+ T cells from blood (PBMCs), obtained 12 months after the transplant. The receptor comes from a human patient who received a combined kidney and bone marrow transplant. Some T cells may possibly be graft donor cells. The CDR3 loop is CASSGTSGISEQFF. In DNA, the CDR3 is TGTGCCAGTAGCGGGACTAGCGGGATAAGTGAGCAGTTCTTC.